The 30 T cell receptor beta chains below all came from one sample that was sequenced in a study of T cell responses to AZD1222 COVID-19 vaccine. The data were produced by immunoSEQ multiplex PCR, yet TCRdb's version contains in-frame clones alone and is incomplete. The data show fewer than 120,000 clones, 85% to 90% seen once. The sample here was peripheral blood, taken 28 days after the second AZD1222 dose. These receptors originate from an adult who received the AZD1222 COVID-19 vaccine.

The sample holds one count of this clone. The CDR3 DNA sequence: TGTGCCAGCAGCTCACTCCTCTTTGGGGAAGCTAACTATGGCTACACCTTC. It encodes CASSSLLFGEANYGYTF. This chain links TRBV11-2 with TRBJ1-2, with D hard to call. Between the trimmed V and J ends, which lost 4 bases and 0 bases, there was a span of 18 bases. Germline values: CDR1 SGHAT, CDR2 FQNNGV. CDR3 length equals 17 residues.

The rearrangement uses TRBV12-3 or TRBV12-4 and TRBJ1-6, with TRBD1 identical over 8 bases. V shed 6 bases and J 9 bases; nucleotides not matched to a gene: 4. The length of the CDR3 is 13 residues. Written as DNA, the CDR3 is TGTGCCAGCAGCGACAGGGGCGGTTCACCCCTCCACTTT. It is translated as CASSDRGGSPLHF.

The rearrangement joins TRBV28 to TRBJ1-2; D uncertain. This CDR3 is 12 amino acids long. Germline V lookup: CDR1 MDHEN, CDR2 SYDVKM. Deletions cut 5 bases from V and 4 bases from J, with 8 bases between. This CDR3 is CASSLLSYGYTF. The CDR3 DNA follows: TGTGCCAGCAGTCTCCTCAGCTATGGCTACACCTTC.

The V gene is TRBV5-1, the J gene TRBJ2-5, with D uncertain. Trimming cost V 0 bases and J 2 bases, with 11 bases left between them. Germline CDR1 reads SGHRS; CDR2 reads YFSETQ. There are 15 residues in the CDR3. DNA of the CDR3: TGCGCCAGCAGCTTGGTGCGGCAACTTCAAGAGACCCAGTACTTC. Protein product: CASSLVRQLQETQYF.

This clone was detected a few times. Written as DNA, the CDR3 is TGCGCCAGCAGCGAGAGGGATTCCGAATATCGGCAGTACTTC. Encoded protein: CASSERDSEYRQYF. The J gene is TRBJ2-7, the V gene TRBV5-1; D perhaps matches TRBD2 (5 bases). Trimming left V 4 bases short and J 9 bases short, with 20 bases between. The CDR3 runs 14 residues. From germline, CDR1 is SGHRS and CDR2 YFSETQ.

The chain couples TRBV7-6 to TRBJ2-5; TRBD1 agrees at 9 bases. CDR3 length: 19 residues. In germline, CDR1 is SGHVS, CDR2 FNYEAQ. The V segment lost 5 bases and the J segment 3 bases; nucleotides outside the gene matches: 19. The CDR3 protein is CASSASWLGQGKIKETQYF. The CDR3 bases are TGTGCCAGCAGCGCGTCGTGGCTGGGACAGGGCAAGATTAAAGAGACCCAGTACTTC.

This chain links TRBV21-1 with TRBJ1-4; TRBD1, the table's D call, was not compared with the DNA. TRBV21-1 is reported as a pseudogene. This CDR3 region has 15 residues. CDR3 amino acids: CASSESTAKIEKLFF. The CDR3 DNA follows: TGTGCCAGCAGCGAATCGACAGCCAAAATTGAAAAACTGTTTTTT.

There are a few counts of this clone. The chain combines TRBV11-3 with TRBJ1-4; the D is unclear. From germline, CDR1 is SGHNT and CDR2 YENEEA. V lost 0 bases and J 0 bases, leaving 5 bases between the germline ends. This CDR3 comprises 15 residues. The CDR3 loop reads CASSLEVATNEKLFF. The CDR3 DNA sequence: TGTGCCAGCAGCTTAGAGGTTGCAACTAATGAAAAACTGTTTTTT.

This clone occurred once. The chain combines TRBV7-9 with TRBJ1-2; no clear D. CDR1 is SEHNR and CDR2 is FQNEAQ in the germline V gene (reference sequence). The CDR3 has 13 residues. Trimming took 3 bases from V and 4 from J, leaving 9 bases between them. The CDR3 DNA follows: TGTGCCAGCAGCTTTATGGGAGGCTATGGCTACACCTTC. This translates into CASSFMGGYGYTF.

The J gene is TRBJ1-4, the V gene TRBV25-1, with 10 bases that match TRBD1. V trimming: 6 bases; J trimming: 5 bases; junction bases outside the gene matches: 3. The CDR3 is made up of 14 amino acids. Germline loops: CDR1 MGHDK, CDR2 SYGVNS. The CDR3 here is CASSRTGGNEKLFF. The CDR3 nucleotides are TGTGCCAGCAGCAGGACAGGGGGAAATGAAAAACTGTTTTTT.

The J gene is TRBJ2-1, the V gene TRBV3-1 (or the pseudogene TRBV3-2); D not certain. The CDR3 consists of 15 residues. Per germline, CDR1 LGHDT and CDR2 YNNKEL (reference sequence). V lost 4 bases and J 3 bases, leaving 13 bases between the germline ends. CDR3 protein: CASSRSSGSYNEQFF. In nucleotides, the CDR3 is TGTGCCAGCAGCCGGAGCAGTGGTAGCTACAATGAGCAGTTCTTC.

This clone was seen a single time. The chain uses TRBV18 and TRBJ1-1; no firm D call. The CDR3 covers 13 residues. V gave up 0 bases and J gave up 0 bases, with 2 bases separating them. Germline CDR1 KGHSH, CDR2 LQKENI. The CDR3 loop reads CASSPPMNTEAFF. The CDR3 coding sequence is TGTGCCAGCTCACCACCCATGAACACTGAAGCTTTCTTT.

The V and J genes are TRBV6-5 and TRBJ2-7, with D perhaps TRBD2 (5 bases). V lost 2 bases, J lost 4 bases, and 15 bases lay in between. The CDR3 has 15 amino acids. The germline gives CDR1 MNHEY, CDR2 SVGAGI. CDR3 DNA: TGTGCCAGCAGTTACACTTCAGCGGCCCTGTACGAGCAGTACTTC. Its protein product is CASSYTSAALYEQYF.

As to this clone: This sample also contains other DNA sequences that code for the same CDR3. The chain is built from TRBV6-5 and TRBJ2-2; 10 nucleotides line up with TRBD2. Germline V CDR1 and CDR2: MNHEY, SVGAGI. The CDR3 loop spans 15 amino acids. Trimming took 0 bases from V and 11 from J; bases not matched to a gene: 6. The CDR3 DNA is TGTGCCAGCAGTTACTCGACTAGCGGGCACGGAGAGCTGTTTTTT. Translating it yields CASSYSTSGHGELFF.

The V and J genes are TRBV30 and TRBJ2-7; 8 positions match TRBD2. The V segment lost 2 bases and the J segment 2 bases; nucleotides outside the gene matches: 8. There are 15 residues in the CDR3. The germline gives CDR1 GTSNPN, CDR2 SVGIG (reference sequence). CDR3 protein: CAWSPTSGLAYEQYF. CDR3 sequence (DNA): TGTGCCTGGAGTCCGACCTCGGGACTAGCCTACGAGCAGTACTTC.

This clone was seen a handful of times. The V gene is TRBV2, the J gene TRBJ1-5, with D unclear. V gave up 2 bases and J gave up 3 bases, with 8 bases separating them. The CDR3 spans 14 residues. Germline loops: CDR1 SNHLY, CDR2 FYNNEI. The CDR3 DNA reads TGTGCCAGCAGTGAATGGAGCTACAATCAGCCCCAGCATTTT. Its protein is CASSEWSYNQPQHF.

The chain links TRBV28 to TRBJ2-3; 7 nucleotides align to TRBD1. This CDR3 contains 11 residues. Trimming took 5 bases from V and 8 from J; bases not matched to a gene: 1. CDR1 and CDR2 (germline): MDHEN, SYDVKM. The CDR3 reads CASSNRGTQYF. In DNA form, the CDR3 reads TGTGCCAGCAGTAACAGGGGTACGCAGTATTTT. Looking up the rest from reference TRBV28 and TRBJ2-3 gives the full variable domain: DVKVTQSSRYLVKRTGEKVFLECVQDMDHENMFWYRQDPGLGLRLIYFSYDVKMKEKGDIPEGYSVSREKKERFSLILESASTNQTSMYLCASSNRGTQYFGPGTRLTVL.

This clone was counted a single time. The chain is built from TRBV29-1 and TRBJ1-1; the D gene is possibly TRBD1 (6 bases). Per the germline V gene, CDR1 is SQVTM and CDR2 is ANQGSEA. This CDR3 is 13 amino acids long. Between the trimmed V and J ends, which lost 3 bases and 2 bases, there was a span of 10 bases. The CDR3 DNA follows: TGCAGCGTTGAGGGGGCAGAAAACACTGAAGCTTTCTTT. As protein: CSVEGAENTEAFF.

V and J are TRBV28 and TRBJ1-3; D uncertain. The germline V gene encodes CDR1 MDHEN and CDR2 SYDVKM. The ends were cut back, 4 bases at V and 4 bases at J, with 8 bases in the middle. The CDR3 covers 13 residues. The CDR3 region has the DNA TGTGCCAGCAGTTCTCCCCAGGGAAACACCATATATTTT. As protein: CASSSPQGNTIYF.

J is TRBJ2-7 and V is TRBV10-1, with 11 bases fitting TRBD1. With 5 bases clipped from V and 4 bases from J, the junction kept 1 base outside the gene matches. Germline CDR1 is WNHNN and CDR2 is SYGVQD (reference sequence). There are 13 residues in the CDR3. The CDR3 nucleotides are TGCGCCAGCAGTAGGGACAGGGGGTACGAGCAGTACTTC. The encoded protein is CASSRDRGYEQYF.

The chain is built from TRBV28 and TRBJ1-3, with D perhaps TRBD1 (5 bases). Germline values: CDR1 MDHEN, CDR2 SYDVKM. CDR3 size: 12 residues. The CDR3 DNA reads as TGTGCGACCGGCCCAGGGAGGAACACCATATATTTT. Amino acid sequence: CATGPGRNTIYF.

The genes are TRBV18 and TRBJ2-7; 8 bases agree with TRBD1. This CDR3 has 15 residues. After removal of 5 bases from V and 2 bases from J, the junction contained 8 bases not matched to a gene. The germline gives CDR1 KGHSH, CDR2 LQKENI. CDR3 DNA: TGTGCCAGCTCAGCTGACAGGGGAAACCCCTACGAGCAGTACTTC. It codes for CASSADRGNPYEQYF.

Here the CDR3 reads CASSPRGEGAYGYTF. CDR3 nucleotide sequence: TGTGCCAGCTCACCACGTGGTGAGGGGGCGTATGGCTACACCTTC. V is TRBV18 and J is TRBJ1-2, with 7 nucleotides matching TRBD1. Germline V gene sequence: CDR1 KGHSH, CDR2 LQKENI. The CDR3 length is 15 residues. Germline trimming cut 1 base from V and 5 bases from J; bases unmatched to any gene: 7.

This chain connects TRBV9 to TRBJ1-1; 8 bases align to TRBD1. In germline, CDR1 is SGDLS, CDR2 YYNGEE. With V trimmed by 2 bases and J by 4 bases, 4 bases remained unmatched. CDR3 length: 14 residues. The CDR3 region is CASSVTGGGTEAFF. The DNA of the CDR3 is TGTGCCAGCAGCGTCACAGGGGGGGGCACTGAAGCTTTCTTT.

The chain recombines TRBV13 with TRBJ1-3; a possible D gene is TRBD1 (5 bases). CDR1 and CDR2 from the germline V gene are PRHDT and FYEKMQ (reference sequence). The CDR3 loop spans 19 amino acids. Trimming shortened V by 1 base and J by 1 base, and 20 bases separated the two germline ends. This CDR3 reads CASSLAFPTGRSSGNTIYF. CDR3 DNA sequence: TGTGCCAGCAGCTTAGCGTTTCCCACAGGCCGATCATCTGGAAACACCATATATTTT.

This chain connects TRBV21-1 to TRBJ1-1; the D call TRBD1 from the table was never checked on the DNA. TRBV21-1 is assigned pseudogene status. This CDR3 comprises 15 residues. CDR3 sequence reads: CASSKPGTGTGEAFF. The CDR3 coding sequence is TGTGCCAGCAGCAAACCCGGGACAGGCACGGGTGAAGCTTTCTTT.

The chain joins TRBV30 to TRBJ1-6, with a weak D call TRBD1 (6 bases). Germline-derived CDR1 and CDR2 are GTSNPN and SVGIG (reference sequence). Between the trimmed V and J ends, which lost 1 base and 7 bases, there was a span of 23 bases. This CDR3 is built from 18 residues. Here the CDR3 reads CAWSGTRTRPGQNSPLHF. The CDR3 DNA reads TGTGCCTGGAGTGGGACACGAACTCGACCTGGACAGAATTCACCCCTCCACTTT.

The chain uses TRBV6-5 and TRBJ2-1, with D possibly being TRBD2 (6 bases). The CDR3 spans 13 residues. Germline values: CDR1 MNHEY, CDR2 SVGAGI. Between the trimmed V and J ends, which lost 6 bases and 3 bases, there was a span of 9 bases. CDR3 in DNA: TGTGCCAGCAGGTTAGCGGACTACAATGAGCAGTTCTTC. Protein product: CASRLADYNEQFF.

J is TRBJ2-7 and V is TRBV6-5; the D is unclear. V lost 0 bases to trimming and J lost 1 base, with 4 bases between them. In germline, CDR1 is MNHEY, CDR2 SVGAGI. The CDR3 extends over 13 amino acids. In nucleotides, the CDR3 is TGTGCCAGCAGTTACTCAAGGTCCTACGAGCAGTACTTC. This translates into CASSYSRSYEQYF.

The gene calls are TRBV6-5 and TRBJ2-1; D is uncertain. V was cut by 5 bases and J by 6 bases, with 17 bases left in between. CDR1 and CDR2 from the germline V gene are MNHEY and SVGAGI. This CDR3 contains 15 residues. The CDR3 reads CASSTGSAGGNEQFF. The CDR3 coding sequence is TGTGCCAGCAGTACCGGGTCCGCAGGTGGCAATGAGCAGTTCTTC.